The T cell receptor (beta chain) described here comes from a study of blood T cell repertoires in COVID-19. At the level of the study: The analysed material was cDNA or gDNA that came from T cells, B-cell-depleted T cells, or PBMCs.

Some clones are missing from TCRdb's copy, which holds only in-frame ones; the method was immunoSEQ multiplex PCR. The sample holds about 21,000 clones, approximately 93% seen once. CDR3 size: 13 residues. Trimming shortened V by 3 bases and J by 4 bases, and 9 bases separated the two germline ends. Germline assignment: CDR1 SGHTA and CDR2 FQGTGA. V and J are TRBV7-3 and TRBJ1-1; maybe TRBD1 (6 bases). This sequence originates from a woman between 50 and 59 years old with active COVID-19. The sample taken for sequencing was peripheral blood. This chain's CDR3 is CASSLTQGTEAFF. The CDR3 DNA reads TGTGCCAGCAGCTTGACACAGGGCACTGAAGCTTTCTTT.